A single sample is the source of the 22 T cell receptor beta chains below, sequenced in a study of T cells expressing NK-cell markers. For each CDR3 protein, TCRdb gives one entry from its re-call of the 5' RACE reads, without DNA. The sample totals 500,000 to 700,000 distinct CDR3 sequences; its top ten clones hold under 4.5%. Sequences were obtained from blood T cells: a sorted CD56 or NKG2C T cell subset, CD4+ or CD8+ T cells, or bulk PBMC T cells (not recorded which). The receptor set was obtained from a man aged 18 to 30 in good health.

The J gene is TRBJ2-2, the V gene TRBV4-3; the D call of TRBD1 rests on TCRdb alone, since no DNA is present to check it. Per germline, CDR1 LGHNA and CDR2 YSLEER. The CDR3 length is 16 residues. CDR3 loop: CASSQDRGQGTGELFF.

The CDR3 loop is CASSLSGQSNTEAFF. This chain joins TRBV5-1 and TRBJ1-1; lacking DNA, the TRBD1 call made by TCRdb goes unchecked. CDR3 length equals 15 residues. Germline V lookup: CDR1 SGHRS, CDR2 YFSETQ.

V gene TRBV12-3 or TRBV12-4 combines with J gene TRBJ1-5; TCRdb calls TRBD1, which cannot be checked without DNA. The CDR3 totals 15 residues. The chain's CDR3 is CASSTGTRVYQPQHF.

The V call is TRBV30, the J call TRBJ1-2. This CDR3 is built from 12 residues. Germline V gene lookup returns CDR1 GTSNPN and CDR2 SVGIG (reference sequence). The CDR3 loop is CAWEDKTYGYTF.

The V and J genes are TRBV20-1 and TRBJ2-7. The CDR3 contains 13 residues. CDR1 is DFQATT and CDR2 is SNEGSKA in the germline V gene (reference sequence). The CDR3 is CSARVGSQYEQYF.

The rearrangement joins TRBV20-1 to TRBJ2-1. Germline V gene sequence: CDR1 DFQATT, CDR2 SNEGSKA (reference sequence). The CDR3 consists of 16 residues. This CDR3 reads CSARGGLLSSYNEQFF.

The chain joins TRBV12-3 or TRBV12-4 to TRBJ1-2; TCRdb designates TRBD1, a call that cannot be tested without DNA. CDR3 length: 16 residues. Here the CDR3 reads CASSLAHAGGHYGYTF.

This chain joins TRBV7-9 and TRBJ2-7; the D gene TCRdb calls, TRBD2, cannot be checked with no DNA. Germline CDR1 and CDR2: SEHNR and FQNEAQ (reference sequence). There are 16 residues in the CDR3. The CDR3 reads CASSLLAGGLVYEQYF.

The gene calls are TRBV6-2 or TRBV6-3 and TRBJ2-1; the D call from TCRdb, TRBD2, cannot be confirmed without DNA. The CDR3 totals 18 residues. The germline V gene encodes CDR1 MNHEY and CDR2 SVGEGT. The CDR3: CASLKPGLAGSTYNEQFF.

CDR3 loop: CAIRGTGNYGYTF. The rearrangement uses TRBV10-3 and TRBJ1-2; TCRdb lists TRBD1, though no DNA is available to test this call. CDR3 size: 13 residues. CDR1 and CDR2 from the germline V gene are ENHRY and SYGVKD.

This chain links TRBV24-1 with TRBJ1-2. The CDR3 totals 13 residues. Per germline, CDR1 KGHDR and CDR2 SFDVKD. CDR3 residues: CATSETGSYGYTF.

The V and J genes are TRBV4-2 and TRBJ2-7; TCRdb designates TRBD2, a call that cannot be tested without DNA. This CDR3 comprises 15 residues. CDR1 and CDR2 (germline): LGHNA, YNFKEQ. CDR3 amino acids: CASSQFRREGYEQYF.

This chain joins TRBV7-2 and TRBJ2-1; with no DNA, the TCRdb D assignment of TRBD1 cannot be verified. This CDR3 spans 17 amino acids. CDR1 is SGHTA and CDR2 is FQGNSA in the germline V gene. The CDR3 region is CASSAQRWGQWSREQFF.

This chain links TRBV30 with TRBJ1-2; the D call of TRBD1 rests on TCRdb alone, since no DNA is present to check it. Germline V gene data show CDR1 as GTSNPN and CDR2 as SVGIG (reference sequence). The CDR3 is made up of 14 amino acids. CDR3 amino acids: CAWRLRGRSYGYTF.

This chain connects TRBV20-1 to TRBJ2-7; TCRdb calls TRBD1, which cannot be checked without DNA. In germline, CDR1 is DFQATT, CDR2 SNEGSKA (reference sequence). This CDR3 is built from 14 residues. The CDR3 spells CSAQRDRVPYEQYF.

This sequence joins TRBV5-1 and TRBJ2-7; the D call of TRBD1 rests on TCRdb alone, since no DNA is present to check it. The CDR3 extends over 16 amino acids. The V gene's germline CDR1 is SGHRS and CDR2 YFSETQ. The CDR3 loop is CASSLEAPDRAYEQYF.

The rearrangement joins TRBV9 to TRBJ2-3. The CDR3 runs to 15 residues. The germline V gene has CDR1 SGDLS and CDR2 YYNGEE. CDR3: CASSVEKPSTDTQYF.

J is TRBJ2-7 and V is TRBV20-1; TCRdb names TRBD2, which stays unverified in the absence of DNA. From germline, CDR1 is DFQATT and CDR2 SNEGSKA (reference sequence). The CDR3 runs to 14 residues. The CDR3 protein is CSARDGRGLYEQYF.

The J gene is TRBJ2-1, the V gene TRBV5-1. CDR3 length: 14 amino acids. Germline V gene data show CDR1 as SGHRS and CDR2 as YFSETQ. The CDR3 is CASSLSFSYNEQFF.

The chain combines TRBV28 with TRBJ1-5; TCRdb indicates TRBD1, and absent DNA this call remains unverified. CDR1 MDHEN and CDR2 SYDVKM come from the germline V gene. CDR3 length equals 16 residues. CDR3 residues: CASSLWGGQGGQPQHF.

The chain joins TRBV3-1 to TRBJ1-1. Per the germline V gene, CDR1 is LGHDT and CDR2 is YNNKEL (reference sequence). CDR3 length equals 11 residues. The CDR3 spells CASSQATQAFF.

CDR3 amino acids: CASSDNVDTQYF. The V gene is TRBV6-6, the J gene TRBJ2-3. This CDR3 is 12 amino acids long. Germline loops: CDR1 MNHNY, CDR2 SVGAGI (reference sequence).